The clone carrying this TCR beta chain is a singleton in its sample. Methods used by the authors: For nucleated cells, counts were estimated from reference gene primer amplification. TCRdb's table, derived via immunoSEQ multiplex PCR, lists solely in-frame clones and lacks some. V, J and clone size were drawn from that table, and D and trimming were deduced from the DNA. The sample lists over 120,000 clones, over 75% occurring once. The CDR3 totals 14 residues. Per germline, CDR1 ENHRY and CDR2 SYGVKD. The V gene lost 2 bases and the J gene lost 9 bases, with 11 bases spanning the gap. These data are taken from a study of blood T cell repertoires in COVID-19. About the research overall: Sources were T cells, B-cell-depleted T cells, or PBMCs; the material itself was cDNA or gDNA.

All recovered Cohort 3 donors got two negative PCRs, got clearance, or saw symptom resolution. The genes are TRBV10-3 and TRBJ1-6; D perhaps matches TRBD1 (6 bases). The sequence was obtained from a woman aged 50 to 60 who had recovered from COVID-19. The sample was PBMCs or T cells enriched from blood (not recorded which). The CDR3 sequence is CAISERQGLSPLHF. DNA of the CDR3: TGTGCCATCAGTGAGAGGCAGGGGCTTTCACCCCTCCACTTT.